Presented here are 2 T cell receptor beta chains from one specimen sequenced in a study of blood T cell repertoires in COVID-19. Using immunoSEQ multiplex PCR, the repertoire was profiled, and TCRdb retains in-frame clones only, with some absent. The table has over 200,000 clones, about four fifths seen once. The specimen was PBMCs or T cells enriched from blood (not recorded which). These TCRs come from a man between 60 and 75 years old who had recovered from COVID-19.

The rearrangement joins TRBV7-9 to TRBJ1-1; TRBD1 agrees at 9 bases. CDR3 size: 18 residues. The V and J ends lost 6 bases and 5 bases, in that order; junction bases with no gene match: 19. The germline V gene has CDR1 SEHNR and CDR2 FQNEAQ (reference sequence). CDR3 DNA: TGTGCCAGCAGTCACAACCACCCGACAGGGGGTAGGAGGACTGAAGCTTTCTTT. This sequence encodes CASSHNHPTGGRRTEAFF.

This chain uses TRBV2 with TRBJ2-5; D is perhaps TRBD2 (6 bases). Germline V CDR1 and CDR2: SNHLY, FYNNEI. The CDR3 is 14 amino acids. V lost 2 bases and J 4 bases, leaving 11 bases between the germline ends. CDR3 nucleotides: TGTGCCAGCAGTGAAATGATGGGAGGAGAGACCCAGTACTTC. It yields the protein CASSEMMGGETQYF. The full variable domain, its missing parts supplied by reference TRBV2 and TRBJ2-5, is EPEVTQTPSHQVTQMGQEVILRCVPISNHLYFYWYRQILGQKVEFLVSFYNNEISEKSEIFDDQFSVERPDGSNFTLKIRSTKLEDSAMYFCASSEMMGGETQYFGPGTRLLVL.